A selection of T cell receptor beta chains follows, all from one sample in a study of vaccination effects on CD4 cells after COVID-19. Sequencing used immunoSEQ multiplex PCR; TCRdb keeps in-frame clones, though not all of them. The repertoire has over 14,000 clones, about two thirds of them found once; the top ten carry 9.9%. These receptors lack a known antigen. Specimen: CD4+ T cells from PBMCs cultured with SARS-CoV-2 spike peptides, collected after COVID-19 vaccination. The origin of the receptors is a human donor who received a COVID-19 vaccine. Each CDR3 is given with its conserved first and last residue. A D gene is named only where the DNA matches it firmly. Clone size, where shown, is once, few, many, or a class for clones that have expanded.

CDR3 DNA	CDR3 protein	D gene	clone size	V gene	J gene
TGTGCCAGCTCGGACCCGCGGGGCTCACGTGGGGCCAACGTCCTGACTTTC	CASSDPRGSRGANVLTF	-	few	TRBV2	TRBJ2-6
TGTGCCAGCAGCTTAAAGCCGGGGACTGAAGCTTTCTTT	CASSLKPGTEAFF	-	-	TRBV13	TRBJ1-1
TGTGCCAGCAGCCCTCCGGACACCGGGGAGCTGTTTTTT	CASSPPDTGELFF	-	-	TRBV7-2	TRBJ2-2
TGTGCCAGCAGCTTAGATCGTGTGTGGGGAGGCCAAGAGACCCAGTACTTC	CASSLDRVWGGQETQYF	-	-	TRBV7-9	TRBJ2-5
TGTGCCAGCACCGATTTAGACAGGGGCCTAACCTCTGGGGCCAACGTCCTGACTTTC	CASTDLDRGLTSGANVLTF	TRBD1	few	TRBV5-4	TRBJ2-6
TGTGCCAGCAGGCAGTATACAGGGGAGGGGACTGAAGCTTTCTTT	CASRQYTGEGTEAFF	TRBD1	-	TRBV6-5	TRBJ1-1
TGTGCCAGCAGCCAAGAAGGACAGGGGGGCACAGATACGCAGTATTTT	CASSQEGQGGTDTQYF	TRBD1	-	TRBV4-2	TRBJ2-3
TGCGCCAGCAGCCAAGTAACGGATCCCGGGAACTATGGCTACACCTTC	CASSQVTDPGNYGYTF	-	-	TRBV4-3	TRBJ1-2
TGTGCCTGGAGTACAGGGGGGGGTTATCAGCCCCAGCATTTT	CAWSTGGGYQPQHF	TRBD1	once	TRBV30	TRBJ1-5
TGTGCCAGCAGCTTAGATGAGGGGCCAGGCTATGGCTACACCTTC	CASSLDEGPGYGYTF	-	-	TRBV11-2	TRBJ1-2
TGTGCCAGCAGCCCAGGACAGGGCTATGGCTACACCTTC	CASSPGQGYGYTF	TRBD1	-	TRBV7-2	TRBJ1-2
TGTGCCAGCAGCCCCCCGGGACAGGGGGCAGGGGAACTGTTTTTT	CASSPPGQGAGELFF	TRBD1	-	TRBV28	TRBJ1-4
TGTGCCAGCAGCTCCTCCCGCTCTGGAAACACCATATATTTT	CASSSSRSGNTIYF	-	-	TRBV11-2	TRBJ1-3
TGTGCCAGCTCACCCGACAGGTCCTATGGCTACACCTTC	CASSPDRSYGYTF	-	-	TRBV18	TRBJ1-2
TGTGCCAGCAGTCCTCAGGCGGTGGGCTATGGCTACACCTTC	CASSPQAVGYGYTF	-	-	TRBV14	TRBJ1-2
TGCACCCCGCCGGGGGTGGCGGGGAGTGAAGCTTTCTTT	CTPPGVAGSEAFF	-	-	TRBV29-1	TRBJ1-1
TGCGCCAGCAGCCAAGATTACAGGGGGTGGGAGACCCAGTACTTC	CASSQDYRGWETQYF	TRBD1	-	TRBV4-1	TRBJ2-5
TGTGCCAGCAGCTTACGGGCAGGAGACGAGCAGTACTTC	CASSLRAGDEQYF	-	-	TRBV7-9	TRBJ2-7
TGTGCCAGCAGCTTATCGTGGACAGGGCGGGACAAGCAGTACTTC	CASSLSWTGRDKQYF	TRBD1	-	TRBV7-9	TRBJ2-7
TGTGCCTGGAGTCAGGGGCCAAATGAAAAACTGTTTTTT	CAWSQGPNEKLFF	-	-	TRBV30	TRBJ1-4
TGTGCCTGGAGTATAGAGAGCAATCAGCCCCAGCATTTT	CAWSIESNQPQHF	-	-	TRBV30	TRBJ1-5
TGCGCCAGCAGCTTGGGGGACAGATACACTGAAGCTTTCTTT	CASSLGDRYTEAFF	TRBD1	-	TRBV5-1	TRBJ1-1
TGTGCCAGCAGCGTAATGAGCGGGGGGGCCGGTGAGCAGTTCTTC	CASSVMSGGAGEQFF	TRBD2	once	TRBV9	TRBJ2-1